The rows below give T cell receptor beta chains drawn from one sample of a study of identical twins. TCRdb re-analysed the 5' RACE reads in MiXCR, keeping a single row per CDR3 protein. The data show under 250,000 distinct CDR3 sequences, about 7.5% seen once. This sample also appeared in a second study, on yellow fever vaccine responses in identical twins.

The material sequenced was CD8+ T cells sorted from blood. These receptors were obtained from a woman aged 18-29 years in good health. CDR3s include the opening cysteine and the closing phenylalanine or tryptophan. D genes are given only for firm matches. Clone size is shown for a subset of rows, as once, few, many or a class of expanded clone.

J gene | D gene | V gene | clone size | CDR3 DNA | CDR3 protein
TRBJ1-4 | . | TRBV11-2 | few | TGTGCCAGCAGCTTACTGGGACTGATAAATGAAAAACTGTTTTTT | CASSLLGLINEKLFF
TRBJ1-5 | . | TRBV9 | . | TGTGCCAGCAGCGTAGCTAGGGTGGAGGTTCAGCCCCAGCATTTT | CASSVARVEVQPQHF
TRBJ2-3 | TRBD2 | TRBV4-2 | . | TGTGCCAGCAGCCAAGAGAGGGGACTAGCCGCAGATACGCAGTATTTT | CASSQERGLAADTQYF
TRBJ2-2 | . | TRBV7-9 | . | TGTGCCAGCAGCTACCCCTGGGGACATACGAACACCGGGGAGCTGTTTTTT | CASSYPWGHTNTGELFF
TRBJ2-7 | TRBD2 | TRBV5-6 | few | TGTGCCAGCAGCGCGTGGGCAAAGCGGGAGGGCCTCCCCTACGAGCAGTACTTC | CASSAWAKREGLPYEQYF
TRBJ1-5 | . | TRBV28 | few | TGTGCCAGCAGTTTGGGGGGAAGTAGCAATCAGCCCCAGCATTTT | CASSLGGSSNQPQHF
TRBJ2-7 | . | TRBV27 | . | TGTGCCAGCAGTTCCCCGGACTACCCCTACGAGCAGTACTTC | CASSSPDYPYEQYF
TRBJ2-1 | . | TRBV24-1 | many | TGTGCCACCAGTGATTGGGAGAATGAGCAGTTCTTC | CATSDWENEQFF
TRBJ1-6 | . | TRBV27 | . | TGTGCCAGCAGACTCGGACAGATCAATTCACCCCTCCACTTT | CASRLGQINSPLHF
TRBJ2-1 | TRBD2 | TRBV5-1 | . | TGCGCCAGCAGCTGGGGACTAGCGGGTCCCACTTCGAATGAGCAGTTCTTC | CASSWGLAGPTSNEQFF
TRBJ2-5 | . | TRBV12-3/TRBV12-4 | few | TGTGCCAGCAGTTTAGAAACTAGCTCGGAGACCCAGTACTTC | CASSLETSSETQYF
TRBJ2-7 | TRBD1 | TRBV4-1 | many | TGCGCCAGCAGCCACGGACAGGGAACCTACGAGCAGTACTTC | CASSHGQGTYEQYF
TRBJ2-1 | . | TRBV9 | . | TGTGCCAGCAGCGTAGAGGGTGGGTACAATGAGCAGTTCTTC | CASSVEGGYNEQFF
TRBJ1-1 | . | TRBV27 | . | TGTGCCAGCAGCGTTACAGCCTACACTGAAGCTTTCTTT | CASSVTAYTEAFF
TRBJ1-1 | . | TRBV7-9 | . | TGTGCCAGCAGCTCACCCTCGGGGGGCCAGAACACTGAAGCTTTCTTT | CASSSPSGGQNTEAFF
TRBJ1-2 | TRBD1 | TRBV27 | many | TGTGCCAGCAGTTTATGGGACAGTGGTTTAAGGGGCTACACCTTC | CASSLWDSGLRGYTF
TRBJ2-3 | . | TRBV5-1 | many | TGCGCCAGCGTCTTCGCAGATACGCAGTATTTT | CASVFADTQYF
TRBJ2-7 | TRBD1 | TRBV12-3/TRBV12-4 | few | TGTGCCAGCAGTCAAGACAGGGGGTTCTACGAGCAGTACTTC | CASSQDRGFYEQYF
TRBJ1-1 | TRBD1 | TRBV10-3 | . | TGTGCCATCAGCGGACAGGGGAGCACTGAAGCTTTCTTT | CAISGQGSTEAFF
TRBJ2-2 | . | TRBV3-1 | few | TGTGCCAGCAGCCCACCGGACCCGACGAACACCGGGGAGCTGTTTTTT | CASSPPDPTNTGELFF
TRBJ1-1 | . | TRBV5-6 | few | TGTGCCAGCAGCTTGTGGGGGGATAGCACTGAAGCTTTCTTT | CASSLWGDSTEAFF
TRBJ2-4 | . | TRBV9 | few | TGTGCCAGCAGCGGACGGGGAGCCAAAAACATTCAGTACTTC | CASSGRGAKNIQYF
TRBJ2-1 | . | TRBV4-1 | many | TGCGCCAGCAGCCCTACTTCTCTGGGGGGTCCCTACAATGAGCAGTTCTTC | CASSPTSLGGPYNEQFF
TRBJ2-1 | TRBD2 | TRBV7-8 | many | TGTGCCAGCAGTCAAGGGGGTTGGACTAGCGGACCCCCTCGAACCAATGAGCAGTTCTTC | CASSQGGWTSGPPRTNEQFF
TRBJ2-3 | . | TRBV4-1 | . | TGCGCCAGCGGCCCTTTGGAGTATAGCACAGATACGCAGTATTTT | CASGPLEYSTDTQYF
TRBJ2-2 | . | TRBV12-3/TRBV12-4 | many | TGTGCCAGCACGGCCGGCGAAGGGTCCAACACCGGGGAGCTGTTTTTT | CASTAGEGSNTGELFF
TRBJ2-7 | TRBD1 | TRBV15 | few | TGTGCCACCAGCAGAGCGCTGGGACAGCGCTACGAGCAGTACTTC | CATSRALGQRYEQYF
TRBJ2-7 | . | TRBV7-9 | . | TGTGCCAGCAGCCCACCCTCTAGCGACGAGCAGTACTTC | CASSPPSSDEQYF
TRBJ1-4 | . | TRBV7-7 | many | TGTGCCAGCAGCGCTGCGGGACATAATGCAACTAATGAAAAACTGTTTTTT | CASSAAGHNATNEKLFF